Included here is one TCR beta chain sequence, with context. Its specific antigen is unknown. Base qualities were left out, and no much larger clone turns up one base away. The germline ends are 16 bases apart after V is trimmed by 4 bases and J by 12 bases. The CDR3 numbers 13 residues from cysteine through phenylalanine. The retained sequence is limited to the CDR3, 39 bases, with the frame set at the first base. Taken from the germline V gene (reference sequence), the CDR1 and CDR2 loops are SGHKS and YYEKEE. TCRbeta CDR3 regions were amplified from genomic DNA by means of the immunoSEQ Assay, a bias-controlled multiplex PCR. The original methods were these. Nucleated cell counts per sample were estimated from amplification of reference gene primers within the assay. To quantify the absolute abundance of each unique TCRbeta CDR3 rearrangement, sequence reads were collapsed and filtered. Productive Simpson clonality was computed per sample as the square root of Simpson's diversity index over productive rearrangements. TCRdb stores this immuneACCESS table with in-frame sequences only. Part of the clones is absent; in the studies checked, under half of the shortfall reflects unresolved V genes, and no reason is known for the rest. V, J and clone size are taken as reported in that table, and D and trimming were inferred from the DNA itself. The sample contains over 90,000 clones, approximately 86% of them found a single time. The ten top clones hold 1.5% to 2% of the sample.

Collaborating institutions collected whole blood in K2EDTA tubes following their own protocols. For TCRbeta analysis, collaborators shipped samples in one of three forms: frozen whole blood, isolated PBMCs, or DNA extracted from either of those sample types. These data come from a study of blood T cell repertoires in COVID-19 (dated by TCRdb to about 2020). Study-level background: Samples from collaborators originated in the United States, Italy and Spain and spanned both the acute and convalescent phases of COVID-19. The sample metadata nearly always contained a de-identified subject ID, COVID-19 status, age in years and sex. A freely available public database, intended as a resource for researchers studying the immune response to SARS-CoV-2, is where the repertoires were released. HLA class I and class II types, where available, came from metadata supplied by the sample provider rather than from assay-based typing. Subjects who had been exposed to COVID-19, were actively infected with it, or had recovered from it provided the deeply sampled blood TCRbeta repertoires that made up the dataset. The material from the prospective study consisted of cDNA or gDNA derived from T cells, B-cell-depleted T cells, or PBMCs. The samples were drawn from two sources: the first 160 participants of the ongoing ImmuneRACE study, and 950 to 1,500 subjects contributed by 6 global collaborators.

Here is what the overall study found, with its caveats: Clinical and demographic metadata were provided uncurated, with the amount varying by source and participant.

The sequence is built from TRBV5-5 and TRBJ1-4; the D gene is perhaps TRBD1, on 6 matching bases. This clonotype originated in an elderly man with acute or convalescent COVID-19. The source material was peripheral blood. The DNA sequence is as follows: TGTGCCAGCAGCCCTCCGGGGGGCAGTGAACTGTTTTTT. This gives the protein CASSPPGGSELFF. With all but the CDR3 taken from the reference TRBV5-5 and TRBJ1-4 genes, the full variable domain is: DAGVTQSPTHLIKTRGQQVTLRCSPISGHKSVSWYQQVLGQGPQFIFQYYEKEERGRGNFPDRFSARQFPNYSSELNVNALLLGDSALYLCASSPPGGSELFFGSGTQLSVL.